This T cell receptor beta chain is drawn from a study of T cells in Graves' hyperthyroidism and ophthalmopathy. Overall study results and limits: Blood samples included most of the expanded thyroid clonotypes exceeding 0.001.

The CDR3 is 14 residues long. Germline V gene sequence: CDR1 SQVTM, CDR2 ANQGSEA. The ends lost 6 bases at V and 8 bases at J; junction bases unmatched: 13. About this clonotype itself: Its antigen is not identified.

Patients having uncontrolled infection, another autoimmune disease, pregnancy or lactation were not included. RNA transcripts provided the source from which TCR beta CDR3 regions were amplified. The HTBI set primed first-round TCR CDR3 RT-PCR. Via MiXCR, TCRdb re-called the multiplex PCR reads, giving one row per CDR3 protein. The sample comprises some 600,000 distinct CDR3 sequences, under 60% of which are singletons, and 8.2% rests with the top ten. V usage is TRBV29-1 and J usage is TRBJ1-3; TRBD1 matches at 7 bases. This receptor was taken from a woman between 18 and 30 years old with Graves' hyperthyroidism. Sequenced: peripheral blood or thyroid tissue (not recorded which). CDR3 DNA: TGCAGCGTAGGACAGGCGGGTTATGGCTACACCATATATTTT. It yields the protein CSVGQAGYGYTIYF.